Listed below are T cell receptor beta chains from one sample, sequenced in a study of blood T cell repertoires in COVID-19. TCRdb's table, derived via immunoSEQ multiplex PCR, lists solely in-frame clones and lacks some. Among approximately 260,000 clones listed, around 87% were seen once. Sequenced material: PBMCs or T cells enriched from blood (not recorded which). The receptors were gathered from a woman aged 25-40 years with acute COVID-19. CDR3s include the opening cysteine and the closing phenylalanine or tryptophan. A D gene is named only where the DNA matches it firmly. Expanded clones get a size class; other rows say once, few or many, or leave the size out.

abundance: NA; d_gene: TRBD2; v_gene: TRBV2; j_gene: TRBJ2-1; CDR3nt: TGTGCCAGCAGTGAACGACTAGCGGGGGGCCTGTCCCTATGGGAGCAGTTCTTC; CDR3aa: CASSERLAGGLSLWEQFF
abundance: once; d_gene: NA; v_gene: TRBV5-1; j_gene: TRBJ1-3; CDR3nt: TGCGCCAGCAGGGAGGTATCTGGAAACACCATATATTTT; CDR3aa: CASREVSGNTIYF
abundance: NA; d_gene: TRBD1; v_gene: TRBV18; j_gene: TRBJ1-1; CDR3nt: TGTGCCAGCTCGCGCGACAGGGGTGTTCAAGAAGCTTTCTTT; CDR3aa: CASSRDRGVQEAFF
abundance: NA; d_gene: NA; v_gene: TRBV10-3; j_gene: TRBJ1-5; CDR3nt: TGTGCCATCAGAGGGACTGCCGATAGCAATCAGCCCCAGCATTTT; CDR3aa: CAIRGTADSNQPQHF
abundance: few; d_gene: NA; v_gene: TRBV19; j_gene: TRBJ1-2; CDR3nt: TGTGCCAGGACACAGTCCCCTGGAAAAAATGGCTACACCTTC; CDR3aa: CARTQSPGKNGYTF
abundance: NA; d_gene: NA; v_gene: TRBV27; j_gene: TRBJ1-1; CDR3nt: TGTGCCAGCAGTCCGCTTCTAAGGGGGAACACTGAAGCTTTCTTT; CDR3aa: CASSPLLRGNTEAFF
abundance: NA; d_gene: NA; v_gene: TRBV20-1; j_gene: TRBJ1-4; CDR3nt: TGCAGTGCCTATGATCGGGAAAAACTGTTTTTT; CDR3aa: CSAYDREKLFF
abundance: NA; d_gene: NA; v_gene: TRBV28; j_gene: TRBJ1-5; CDR3nt: TGTGCCAGCAGCCCGACAGGACATAGCAATCAGCCCCAGCATTTT; CDR3aa: CASSPTGHSNQPQHF
abundance: NA; d_gene: TRBD1; v_gene: TRBV5-1; j_gene: TRBJ2-7; CDR3nt: TGCGCCAGCAGCCCCGGGGACAGGGGCGACGAGCAGTACTTC; CDR3aa: CASSPGDRGDEQYF
abundance: once; d_gene: NA; v_gene: TRBV6-5; j_gene: TRBJ1-2; CDR3nt: TGTGCCAGTTATGGTCAGGGCTACTATGGCTACACCTTC; CDR3aa: CASYGQGYYGYTF
abundance: NA; d_gene: TRBD2; v_gene: TRBV9; j_gene: TRBJ2-1; CDR3nt: TGTGCCAGCAGCGTAGGCGGGAGGTACAATGAGCAGTTCTTC; CDR3aa: CASSVGGRYNEQFF
abundance: NA; d_gene: NA; v_gene: TRBV30; j_gene: TRBJ2-3; CDR3nt: TGTGCCTGGGGTGAGGGTTCAGATACGCAGTATTTT; CDR3aa: CAWGEGSDTQYF
abundance: once; d_gene: NA; v_gene: TRBV6-5; j_gene: TRBJ2-7; CDR3nt: TGTGCCAGCAGATCAGACAGGCCACTCGAGCAGTACTTC; CDR3aa: CASRSDRPLEQYF
abundance: NA; d_gene: NA; v_gene: TRBV11-2; j_gene: TRBJ1-4; CDR3nt: TGTGCCAGCAGCTTGAGGATGGAGAATGAAAAACTGTTTTTT; CDR3aa: CASSLRMENEKLFF
abundance: NA; d_gene: TRBD1; v_gene: TRBV10-3; j_gene: TRBJ1-1; CDR3nt: TGTGCCATCAGTACCGACAGGGGGAGTGAAGCTTTCTTT; CDR3aa: CAISTDRGSEAFF
abundance: NA; d_gene: TRBD1; v_gene: TRBV13; j_gene: TRBJ1-4; CDR3nt: TGTGCCAGCAGCTTAGGCACACGGACAGGGGGCAGAACTAATGAAAAACTGTTTTTT; CDR3aa: CASSLGTRTGGRTNEKLFF
abundance: NA; d_gene: NA; v_gene: TRBV2; j_gene: TRBJ1-5; CDR3nt: TGTGCCAGCATGAGGGACTGGCTCCAGCCCCAGCATTTT; CDR3aa: CASMRDWLQPQHF
abundance: NA; d_gene: TRBD1; v_gene: TRBV7-9; j_gene: TRBJ2-2; CDR3nt: TGTGCCAGCAGCCCCGGGACAGGGACCGCCGGGGAGCTGTTTTTT; CDR3aa: CASSPGTGTAGELFF
abundance: once; d_gene: TRBD1; v_gene: TRBV28; j_gene: TRBJ2-1; CDR3nt: TGTGCCACCACCAGCTACAGGGGATCTAGGGGCGATGAGCAGTTCTTC; CDR3aa: CATTSYRGSRGDEQFF
abundance: NA; d_gene: NA; v_gene: TRBV5-5; j_gene: TRBJ2-6; CDR3nt: TGTGCCAGCAGCTTGGATGGGTGGGGGCCTCCAAACTCTGGGGCCAACGTCCTGACTTTC; CDR3aa: CASSLDGWGPPNSGANVLTF
abundance: NA; d_gene: NA; v_gene: TRBV27; j_gene: TRBJ1-6; CDR3nt: TGTGCCAGCAGTTTACCCGGGGATAATTCACCCCTCCACTTT; CDR3aa: CASSLPGDNSPLHF
abundance: NA; d_gene: TRBD1; v_gene: TRBV19; j_gene: TRBJ1-6; CDR3nt: TGTGCCAGTAGTATATCAGGGGGCAACAATTCACCCCTCCACTTT; CDR3aa: CASSISGGNNSPLHF
abundance: few; d_gene: NA; v_gene: TRBV5-1; j_gene: TRBJ1-1; CDR3nt: TGCGCCAGCTCAGATGGTGGGAACACTGAAGCTTTCTTT; CDR3aa: CASSDGGNTEAFF
abundance: NA; d_gene: TRBD1; v_gene: TRBV4-2; j_gene: TRBJ1-2; CDR3nt: TGTGCCAGCAGCCAAGCCTCCGGACAGGGTAACTATGGCTACACCTTC; CDR3aa: CASSQASGQGNYGYTF
abundance: NA; d_gene: TRBD1; v_gene: TRBV3-1/TRBV3-2; j_gene: TRBJ1-4; CDR3nt: TGTGCCAGCAGCCAAGATCCTTTCCAGGGACAGGGGGGTGAAAAACTGTTTTTT; CDR3aa: CASSQDPFQGQGGEKLFF
abundance: NA; d_gene: TRBD2; v_gene: TRBV28; j_gene: TRBJ2-1; CDR3nt: TGTGCCAGCAGGACTAGCGGGGGGGGGAACTACAATGAGCAGTTCTTC; CDR3aa: CASRTSGGGNYNEQFF
abundance: NA; d_gene: NA; v_gene: TRBV5-4; j_gene: TRBJ1-6; CDR3nt: TGTGCCAGCAGCTTTAGGCGGGATAATTCACCCCTCCACTTT; CDR3aa: CASSFRRDNSPLHF
abundance: few; d_gene: NA; v_gene: TRBV9; j_gene: TRBJ2-5; CDR3nt: TGTGCCAGCAGCGTAGGCAGGAAGGGGGAGACCCAGTACTTC; CDR3aa: CASSVGRKGETQYF
abundance: NA; d_gene: NA; v_gene: TRBV19; j_gene: TRBJ1-1; CDR3nt: TGTGCCAGTAGTATGGGCAGTTTCACTGAAGCTTTCTTT; CDR3aa: CASSMGSFTEAFF
abundance: NA; d_gene: NA; v_gene: TRBV9; j_gene: TRBJ2-1; CDR3nt: TGTGCCAGCAGCGAACGACAGTACAATGAGCAGTTCTTC; CDR3aa: CASSERQYNEQFF
abundance: NA; d_gene: NA; v_gene: TRBV12-3/TRBV12-4; j_gene: TRBJ2-5; CDR3nt: TGTGCCAGCAGCCTCAGGGGAGAGACCCAGTACTTC; CDR3aa: CASSLRGETQYF
abundance: NA; d_gene: NA; v_gene: TRBV29-1; j_gene: TRBJ1-1; CDR3nt: TGCAGCGTCGTACAGACAGGGAACACTGAAGCTTTCTTT; CDR3aa: CSVVQTGNTEAFF
abundance: once; d_gene: TRBD2; v_gene: TRBV7-9; j_gene: TRBJ2-3; CDR3nt: TGTGCCAGCAAGGTAGCGGGTACTTTTAGGGATACGCAGTATTTT; CDR3aa: CASKVAGTFRDTQYF
abundance: NA; d_gene: TRBD2; v_gene: TRBV4-3; j_gene: TRBJ2-2; CDR3nt: TGCGCCAGCAGCCAAGAACCTAGCGGAGTCACCGGGGAGCTGTTTTTT; CDR3aa: CASSQEPSGVTGELFF
abundance: NA; d_gene: TRBD2; v_gene: TRBV28; j_gene: TRBJ2-3; CDR3nt: TGTGCCAGCAGTCCATTAAGCGGGAGAATCGGCAAGAGCACAGATACGCAGTATTTT; CDR3aa: CASSPLSGRIGKSTDTQYF
abundance: NA; d_gene: NA; v_gene: TRBV7-9; j_gene: TRBJ2-7; CDR3nt: TGTGCCAGCAGCTACTTGGGGCGGTACGAGCAGTACTTC; CDR3aa: CASSYLGRYEQYF
abundance: NA; d_gene: TRBD2; v_gene: TRBV18; j_gene: TRBJ2-3; CDR3nt: TGTGCCAGCTCACCACGGGTTTTAGGGACTAGCGGCACAGATACGCAGTATTTT; CDR3aa: CASSPRVLGTSGTDTQYF
abundance: NA; d_gene: NA; v_gene: TRBV3-1/TRBV3-2; j_gene: TRBJ2-7; CDR3nt: TGTGCCAGCAGCCAAGCAATTCCCAGGGGCCCCGGCGAGCAGTACTTC; CDR3aa: CASSQAIPRGPGEQYF
abundance: NA; d_gene: NA; v_gene: TRBV12-5; j_gene: TRBJ2-7; CDR3nt: TGTGCTAGTGGGTACGGACTGGCTGCCATAGGCGAGCAGTACTTC; CDR3aa: CASGYGLAAIGEQYF
abundance: NA; d_gene: NA; v_gene: TRBV11-2; j_gene: TRBJ1-5; CDR3nt: TGTGCCAGCAGCTCAGGGGAAGGTCAGCCCCAGCATTTT; CDR3aa: CASSSGEGQPQHF
abundance: NA; d_gene: TRBD2; v_gene: TRBV2; j_gene: TRBJ2-5; CDR3nt: TGTGCCAGCACTAGGACTAGCGGGGTCCAAGAGACCCAGTACTTC; CDR3aa: CASTRTSGVQETQYF